Presented here are 9 T cell receptor beta chains from one specimen sequenced in a study of cytomegalovirus exposure and HLA in healthy donors. The PCR was carried out with 60 Vbeta primers and 13 Jbeta primers. The assay was immunoSEQ multiplex PCR, and TCRdb's table has in-frame clones only and misses some. The profile shows approximately 64,000 clones, around four fifths of them singletons. Specimen: PBMCs. All receptors derive from a male donor in good health and CMV-seropositive.

The genes are TRBV4-1 and TRBJ1-2; TRBD1 matches 7 bases. Per germline, CDR1 MGHRA and CDR2 YSYEKL. The CDR3 runs 14 residues. V shed 2 bases, J shed 2 bases, and the junction held 2 bases outside the gene matches. The CDR3 loop reads CASSQRDSNYGYTF. The CDR3 region has the DNA TGCGCCAGCAGCCAAAGGGACAGCAACTATGGCTACACCTTC.

The J gene is TRBJ1-2, the V gene TRBV5-1; tentative D call: TRBD1 (6 bases). Germline CDR1 reads SGHRS; CDR2 reads YFSETQ. Trimming took off 0 bases at V and 4 bases at J, with 16 bases between the two ends. This CDR3 region has 16 residues. CDR3 region: CASSLAEGGASYGYTF. The CDR3 DNA follows: TGCGCCAGCAGCTTGGCCGAGGGGGGGGCGAGCTATGGCTACACCTTC.

This clone appeared a single time. The rearrangement links TRBV6-6 to TRBJ1-1, with 8 bases that match TRBD1. The CDR3 extends over 15 amino acids. Germline V CDR1 and CDR2: MNHNY, SVGAGI (reference sequence). V dropped 0 bases and J dropped 4; count of bases not matched to a gene: 4. Here the CDR3 DNA reads TGTGCCAGCAGTTACTCCCGGACAGGGTCCACTGAAGCTTTCTTT. This sequence encodes CASSYSRTGSTEAFF.

The rearrangement uses TRBV6-5 and TRBJ1-6; maybe TRBD1 (5 bases). This CDR3 contains 15 residues. The V gene lost 6 bases and the J gene lost 4 bases, with 13 bases spanning the gap. Germline CDR1 MNHEY, CDR2 SVGAGI. CDR3 in amino acids: CASSRTQGYNSPLHF. The CDR3 DNA sequence: TGTGCCAGCAGCCGAACCCAGGGATATAATTCACCCCTCCACTTT.

The genes are TRBV10-3 and TRBJ2-7; tentative D call: TRBD2 (6 bases). Germline V gene data show CDR1 as ENHRY and CDR2 as SYGVKD. The CDR3 is 16 amino acids. The V end lost 0 bases, the J end lost 2 bases, and 14 bases lay between the germline ends. The CDR3 coding sequence is TGTGCCATCAGTGAGTCGGCCGGGGGAAGGCCCTACGAGCAGTACTTC. This codes for CAISESAGGRPYEQYF.

The CDR3 sequence: CASSPAPAGATNEKLFF. The CDR3 DNA is TGTGCCAGCAGCCCCGCCCCGGCAGGGGCAACTAATGAAAAACTGTTTTTT. The chain has TRBV7-6 and TRBJ1-4; D is perhaps TRBD1 (6 bases). V shed 5 bases and J shed 0 bases, with 16 bases lying between them. The CDR3 is made up of 17 amino acids. Germline CDR1 is SGHVS and CDR2 is FNYEAQ.

This chain links TRBV7-9 with TRBJ1-3, with D uncertain. Trimming shortened V by 1 base and J by 2 bases, and 9 bases separated the two germline ends. Germline CDR1 SEHNR, CDR2 FQNEAQ (reference sequence). This CDR3 comprises 15 residues. CDR3 region: CASSLGSVPGNTIYF. CDR3 nucleotides: TGTGCCAGCAGCTTAGGGTCAGTTCCTGGAAACACCATATATTTT.

V usage is TRBV11-3 and J usage is TRBJ2-7; D might be TRBD2 (7 bases). CDR1 is SGHNT, CDR2 YENEEA, per germline. The CDR3 consists of 13 residues. V lost 6 bases and J 10 bases, leaving 19 bases between the germline ends. In nucleotides, the CDR3 is TGTGCCAGCAGGCACCAGGTCGCGGGGGCCCAGTACTTC. It specifies CASRHQVAGAQYF.

The rearrangement links TRBV5-4 to TRBJ2-3; 7 bases map to TRBD1. Germline V CDR1 and CDR2: SGHNT, YYREEE (reference sequence). V lost 0 bases, J lost 0 bases, and 7 bases stayed unmatched. This CDR3 is built from 17 residues. CDR3 residues: CASSLEKGTASTDTQYF. In nucleotides, the CDR3 is TGTGCCAGCAGCTTGGAAAAGGGGACAGCCAGCACAGATACGCAGTATTTT.